This T cell receptor (beta chain) was documented in a study of regulatory T cells in long-lasting Graves disease. Study-wide results and limits: There was favoring of TRBV28, TRBJ1-2 and TRBJ2-5 in persistent disease.

V lost 8 bases and J lost 8; bases outside the gene matches: 10. This CDR3 is 14 amino acids long. CDR1 and CDR2 (germline): MNHNS, SASEGT. This clonotype showed up just a few times. No antigen is known for it. As for time point: newly diagnosed GD, antithyroid drugs for less than 3 months. PBMC-derived RNA was used for the TCR library. Arm-PCR of CDR3 regions and iRepertoire HTBI primers were the basis on which TCR beta libraries were built. TCRdb used MiXCR to reprocess the multiplex PCR reads, holding one entry per CDR3 protein. This sample carries 450,000 to 600,000 distinct CDR3 sequences, about 16% of them seen once, and the ten largest clones take 12%. The sample also formed part of further work on T cells in Graves' hyperthyroidism and ophthalmopathy. From that second work: Lactation, pregnancy, other autoimmune disease or uncontrolled infection led to exclusion of patients.

The input for sequencing was peripheral blood mononuclear cells (PBMCs), taken at new diagnosis, from a patient treated with antithyroid drugs. The TCR was taken from a man between 40 and 49 years old with Graves disease. The rearrangement joins TRBV6-1 to TRBJ2-3; 10 nucleotides line up with TRBD1. CDR3 sequence: CASRWDRGGGTQYF. CDR3 nucleotides: TGTGCCAGCCGCTGGGACAGGGGCGGTGGTACGCAGTATTTT.